These T cell receptor beta chains were read from a single sample in a study of T cell responses to AZD1222 COVID-19 vaccine. The method was immunoSEQ multiplex PCR; TCRdb's version includes in-frame clones alone and lacks a portion of them. The sample lists 110,000 to 150,000 clones; nearly 95% were seen once. Material: peripheral blood, obtained on day 0 of AZD1222 vaccination. The source of these receptors is an adult in good health. CDR3s include the opening cysteine and the closing phenylalanine or tryptophan. D genes are given only for firm matches. For some rows the clone size is stated as once, few or many, or as a class when expanded; others skip it.

V: TRBV5-4; size: .; D: .; J: TRBJ2-2; CDR3: CASSAEVNTGELFF; DNA: TGTGCCAGCAGCGCTGAGGTGAACACCGGGGAGCTGTTTTTT
V: TRBV27; size: once; D: TRBD1; J: TRBJ1-5; CDR3: CASSLLGDRGSNQPQHF; DNA: TGTGCCAGCAGTCTACTGGGGGACAGGGGCAGCAATCAGCCCCAGCATTTT
V: TRBV5-4; size: .; D: TRBD2; J: TRBJ2-1; CDR3: CASSLSIAGANEQFF; DNA: TGTGCCAGCAGCTTGAGTATAGCGGGAGCTAATGAGCAGTTCTTC
V: TRBV12-5; size: .; D: TRBD2; J: TRBJ2-1; CDR3: CASGWTSGVGPYNEQFF; DNA: TGTGCTAGTGGTTGGACTAGCGGGGTGGGACCCTACAATGAGCAGTTCTTC
V: TRBV6-6; size: .; D: .; J: TRBJ2-3; CDR3: CASSYNRDSDTQYF; DNA: TGTGCCAGCAGTTATAACAGGGATTCAGATACGCAGTATTTT
V: TRBV7-8; size: .; D: .; J: TRBJ1-2; CDR3: CASAQAGRTGYGYTF; DNA: TGTGCCAGCGCACAAGCCGGTCGGACCGGTTATGGCTACACCTTC
V: TRBV5-8; size: .; D: .; J: TRBJ1-2; CDR3: CASRTQSGAGGYTF; DNA: TGTGCCAGCAGAACCCAATCGGGGGCGGGTGGCTACACCTTC
V: TRBV20-1; size: .; D: .; J: TRBJ1-2; CDR3: CSASHTAGGYTF; DNA: TGCAGTGCTAGTCACACAGCGGGGGGCTACACCTTC
V: TRBV12-3/TRBV12-4; size: .; D: .; J: TRBJ2-2; CDR3: CASSPLPTGELFF; DNA: TGTGCCAGCAGTCCCCTCCCAACCGGGGAGCTGTTTTTT
V: TRBV14; size: .; D: TRBD2; J: TRBJ2-2; CDR3: CASSQFRGGTTGELFF; DNA: TGTGCCAGCAGCCAATTTCGCGGGGGGACCACCGGGGAGCTGTTTTTT
V: TRBV5-1; size: .; D: .; J: TRBJ2-4; CDR3: CASSPRALDIQYF; DNA: TGCGCCAGCAGCCCACGGGCCCTGGACATTCAGTACTTC
V: TRBV7-6; size: .; D: .; J: TRBJ2-2; CDR3: CASSLTREMTGELFF; DNA: TGTGCCAGCAGCTTAACTAGGGAGATGACCGGGGAGCTGTTTTTT
V: TRBV5-1; size: .; D: .; J: TRBJ1-6; CDR3: CASSFGGINNSPLHF; DNA: TGCGCCAGCAGCTTCGGGGGGATCAATAATTCACCCCTCCACTTT
V: TRBV7-2; size: .; D: .; J: TRBJ1-4; CDR3: CASSLNYATNEKLFF; DNA: TGTGCCAGCAGCTTAAATTACGCTACCAATGAAAAACTGTTTTTT
V: TRBV2; size: .; D: .; J: TRBJ1-1; CDR3: CASSAGLCWTEAFF; DNA: TGTGCCAGCAGTGCTGGGTTGTGTTGGACTGAAGCTTTCTTT
V: TRBV18; size: .; D: .; J: TRBJ1-4; CDR3: CASSPGVDEKLFF; DNA: TGTGCCAGCTCACCAGGGGTTGATGAAAAACTGTTTTTT